The clone carrying this TCR beta chain has a single count. What it binds is unknown. Healthy bone marrow donors made up the cohort. This specimen belongs to a study of cytomegalovirus exposure and HLA in healthy donors. The study's findings and limits: An analysis done earlier found most TCR beta V segments productive about 87% or about 30% of the time. In a later analysis, around 18,000 TCR beta sequences were associated with HLA alleles at 0.05 false discovery rate.

The V gene lost 5 bases and the J gene lost 3 bases, with 19 bases spanning the gap. This CDR3 is 17 amino acids long. Looked up from germline, CDR1 is SGHDN and CDR2 is FVKESK. This PCR relied on a set of 60 Vbeta primers and 13 Jbeta primers. Only in-frame clones appear in the TCRdb table, and some are missing; sequencing was by immunoSEQ multiplex PCR. The sample lists a few hundred thousand clones, about 66% occurring once. This chain connects TRBV14 to TRBJ2-2; possible D gene TRBD2, 6 bases. The TCR originated in a female donor in good health and CMV-seronegative. What was sequenced was PBMCs. The CDR3 coding sequence is TGTGCCAGCAGCGGTGCGGGGACCAGAACCTACACCGGGGAGCTGTTTTTT. It codes for CASSGAGTRTYTGELFF.